The sequence of this T cell receptor beta chain was determined in a study of T cell responses to AZD1222 COVID-19 vaccine. Generated by immunoSEQ multiplex PCR, the TCRdb table keeps only in-frame clones and is missing some. The sample records approximately 140,000 clones, 91% being singletons. Study-wide results and caveats: Mostly white British, mostly female donors; authors suggested clonal diversity may be underestimated.

For this clone: Its target is not known.

The V gene lost 10 bases and the J gene lost 5 bases, with 17 bases spanning the gap. The CDR3 is 13 residues long. Germline V gene sequence: CDR1 SGHAT, CDR2 FQNNGV. The receptor was isolated from an adult who received the AZD1222 COVID-19 vaccine. The source material was peripheral blood, sampled 28 days after the second AZD1222 dose. The chain couples TRBV11-2 to TRBJ1-1; a possible D gene is TRBD1 (6 bases). The CDR3, as DNA: TGTGCCACCCAAACACAGGGATGGACTGAAGCTTTCTTT. This translates into CATQTQGWTEAFF.